The next 10 T cell receptor beta chains were all read from a single sample in a study of blood T cell repertoires in COVID-19. The protocol was immunoSEQ multiplex PCR, while the TCRdb copy is restricted to in-frame clones and leaves out a portion. The sample carries roughly 67,000 clones, approximately 87% recorded once. The sequenced sample consisted of peripheral blood. The receptors were sampled from a man between 45 and 60 years old with active COVID-19.

The chain has TRBV6-4 and TRBJ2-3; TRBD1 matches 9 bases. The CDR3 is made up of 16 amino acids. J gave up 4 bases and V 6 bases, and 11 bases lay outside the gene matches. CDR1 MRHNA and CDR2 SNTAGT come from the germline V gene. The CDR3: CASSQTSGTGSDTQYF. In DNA, the CDR3 is TGTGCCAGCAGCCAGACATCCGGGACAGGGTCAGATACGCAGTATTTT.

The V gene is TRBV7-2, the J gene TRBJ2-4; TRBD2 matches 10 bases. Germline loops: CDR1 SGHTA, CDR2 FQGNSA. Trimming removed 2 bases from V and 12 bases from J; junction bases left unmatched: 4. The CDR3 loop spans 13 amino acids. The DNA of the CDR3 is TGTGCCAGCAGCTTATCAGCGGGAGGGTATCAGTACTTC. It yields the protein CASSLSAGGYQYF.

The V gene is TRBV5-1, the J gene TRBJ2-1; D is possibly TRBD1 (5 bases). Germline V CDR1 and CDR2: SGHRS, YFSETQ. V was pared by 0 bases and J by 7 bases, with 11 bases between. This CDR3 comprises 14 residues. The CDR3 loop reads CASSLEGPRNEQFF. The CDR3 DNA is TGCGCCAGCAGCTTGGAGGGGCCGAGAAATGAGCAGTTCTTC.

V and J are TRBV27 and TRBJ2-5; TRBD2 agrees at 9 bases. The trim removed 0 bases at V and 5 bases at J, leaving 7 bases unmatched. CDR1 and CDR2 from the germline V gene are MNHEY and SMNVEV (reference sequence). This CDR3 comprises 16 residues. The CDR3 region has the DNA TGTGCCAGCAGTTTATCCCACCTAGCGGGGCGCGAGACCCAGTACTTC. It encodes CASSLSHLAGRETQYF.

V gene TRBV11-2 combines with J gene TRBJ2-3; 7 bases are shared with TRBD2. The V gene's germline CDR1 is SGHAT and CDR2 FQNNGV. After removal of 5 bases from V and 2 bases from J, the junction contained 10 bases not matched to a gene. There are 16 residues in the CDR3. The CDR3 sequence is CASSPLGGSHTDTQYF. The CDR3 DNA reads as TGTGCCAGCAGCCCACTGGGGGGGTCACACACAGATACGCAGTATTTT.

The V and J genes are TRBV2 and TRBJ1-1; the D is unclear. The V gene's germline CDR1 is SNHLY and CDR2 FYNNEI. Trimming took 6 bases from V and 5 from J, leaving 16 bases between them. This CDR3 spans 14 amino acids. Here the CDR3 reads CASRDRPPGTEAFF. In nucleotides, the CDR3 is TGTGCCAGCAGGGACCGGCCGCCGGGGACTGAAGCTTTCTTT.

This clone was seen only once. Other DNA sequences in the same sample also yield this CDR3. The chain is built from TRBV2 and TRBJ2-5; TRBD1 matches 9 bases. Unmatched junction bases numbered 5, after V lost 5 bases and J lost 4 bases. Germline CDR1 and CDR2: SNHLY and FYNNEI. This CDR3 spans 14 amino acids. The CDR3 bases are TGTGCCAGCAGTAGCCGACAGGGGGGAGAGACCCAGTACTTC. Translated: CASSSRQGGETQYF.

Only a few counts were recorded for this clone. The chain carries TRBV6-5 and TRBJ2-3; TRBD1 is a possible D gene (6 bases). Germline CDR1 is MNHEY and CDR2 is SVGAGI. The CDR3 has 13 amino acids. The V gene lost 6 bases and the J gene lost 3 bases, with 10 bases spanning the gap. The CDR3 bases are TGTGCCAGCAGAGGACAGCATACAGATACGCAGTATTTT. This translates into CASRGQHTDTQYF.

The chain links TRBV11-3 to TRBJ2-6, with TRBD2 as a possible D gene (5 bases). Germline V lookup: CDR1 SGHNT, CDR2 YENEEA. With 3 bases removed from V and 4 bases from J, the gap between germline ends came to 16 bases. The CDR3 has 17 residues. The CDR3 nucleotides read TGTGCCAGCAGCTTGGGCATAGACACGGGAGGGGCCAACGTCCTGACTTTC. Translating gives CASSLGIDTGGANVLTF.

The chain employs TRBV9 and TRBJ2-2; TRBD2 aligns across 9 bases. This CDR3 is built from 17 residues. The V segment lost 4 bases and the J segment 1 base; nucleotides outside the gene matches: 8. Germline V gene lookup returns CDR1 SGDLS and CDR2 YYNGEE. The CDR3 protein is CASSTSSGGLNTGELFF. CDR3 bases: TGTGCCAGCAGCACCTCGAGCGGGGGGTTGAACACCGGGGAGCTGTTTTTT.